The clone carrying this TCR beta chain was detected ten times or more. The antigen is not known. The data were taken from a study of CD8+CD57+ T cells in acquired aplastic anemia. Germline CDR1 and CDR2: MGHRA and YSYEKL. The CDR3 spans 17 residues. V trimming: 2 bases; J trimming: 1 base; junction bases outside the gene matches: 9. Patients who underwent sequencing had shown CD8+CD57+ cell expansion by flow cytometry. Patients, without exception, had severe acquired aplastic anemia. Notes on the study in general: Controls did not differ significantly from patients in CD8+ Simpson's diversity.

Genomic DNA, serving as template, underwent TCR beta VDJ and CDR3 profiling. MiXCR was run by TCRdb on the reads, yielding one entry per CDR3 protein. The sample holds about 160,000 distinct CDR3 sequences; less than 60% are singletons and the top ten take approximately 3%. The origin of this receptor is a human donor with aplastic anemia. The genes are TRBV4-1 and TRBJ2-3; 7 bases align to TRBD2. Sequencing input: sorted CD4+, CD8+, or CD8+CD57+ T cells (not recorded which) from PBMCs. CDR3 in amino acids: CASSQNIAGRGTDTQYF. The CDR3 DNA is TGCGCCAGCAGCCAAAATATAGCGGGCCGGGGCACAGATACGCAGTATTTT.